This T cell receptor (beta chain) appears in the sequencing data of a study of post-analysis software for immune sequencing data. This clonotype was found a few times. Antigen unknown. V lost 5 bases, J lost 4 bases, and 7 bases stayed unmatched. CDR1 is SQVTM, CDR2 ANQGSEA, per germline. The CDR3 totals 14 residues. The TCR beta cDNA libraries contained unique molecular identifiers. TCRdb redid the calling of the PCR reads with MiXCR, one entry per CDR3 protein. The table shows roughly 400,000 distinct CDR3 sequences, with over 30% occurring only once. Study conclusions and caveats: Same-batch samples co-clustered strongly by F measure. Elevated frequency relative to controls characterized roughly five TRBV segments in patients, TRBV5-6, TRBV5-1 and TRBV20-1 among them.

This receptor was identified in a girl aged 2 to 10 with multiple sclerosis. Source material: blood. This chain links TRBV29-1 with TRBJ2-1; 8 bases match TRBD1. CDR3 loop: CSVSGTGSYNEQFF. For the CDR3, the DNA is TGCAGCGTTTCCGGGACAGGCAGTTACAATGAGCAGTTCTTC.